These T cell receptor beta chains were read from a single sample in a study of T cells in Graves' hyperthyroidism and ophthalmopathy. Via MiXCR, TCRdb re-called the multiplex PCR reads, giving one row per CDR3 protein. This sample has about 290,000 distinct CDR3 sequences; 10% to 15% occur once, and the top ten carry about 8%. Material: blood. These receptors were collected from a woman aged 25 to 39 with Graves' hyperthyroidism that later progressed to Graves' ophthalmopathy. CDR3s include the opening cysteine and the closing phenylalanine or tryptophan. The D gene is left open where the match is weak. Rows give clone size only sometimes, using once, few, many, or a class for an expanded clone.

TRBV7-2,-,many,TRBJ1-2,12,TGTGCCAGCAGCTTAGCGCAATATGGCTACACCTTC,CASSLAQYGYTF
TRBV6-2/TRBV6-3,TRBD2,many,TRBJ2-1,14,TGTGCCAGCAGTCCTAGCGGGAGTACGAATGAGCAGTTCTTC,CASSPSGSTNEQFF
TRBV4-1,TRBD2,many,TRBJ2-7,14,TGCGCCAGCAGCCAACCAAGTTCCGGGGGGGAGCAGTACTTC,CASSQPSSGGEQYF
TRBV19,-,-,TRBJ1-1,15,TGTGCCAGTAGTATCGCGGCAGGGGCGGACACTGAAGCTTTCTTT,CASSIAAGADTEAFF
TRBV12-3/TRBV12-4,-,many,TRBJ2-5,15,TGTGCCAGCAGTCCGTACAGGGAGTTAGAGGAGACCCAGTACTTC,CASSPYRELEETQYF
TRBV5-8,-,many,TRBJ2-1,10,TGTGCCAGCCGGACTCATGAGCAGTTCTTC,CASRTHEQFF
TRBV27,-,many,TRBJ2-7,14,TGTGCCAGCAGTCCCCTTGGGGCCTCCTACGAGCAGTACTTC,CASSPLGASYEQYF
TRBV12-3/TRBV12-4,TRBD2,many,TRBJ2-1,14,TGTGCCAGCAGTGGGACTAATTTTGCCAATGAGCAGTTCTTC,CASSGTNFANEQFF
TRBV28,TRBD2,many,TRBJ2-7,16,TGTGCCAGCAGTTTTTCCTTCCAGCGGGAGGGGTACGAGCAGTACTTC,CASSFSFQREGYEQYF
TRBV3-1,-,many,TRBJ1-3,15,TGTGCCAGCAGCCAAACAGGGTACGGAGGAAACACCATATATTTT,CASSQTGYGGNTIYF
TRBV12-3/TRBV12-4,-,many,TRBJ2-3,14,TGTGCCAGCAGGTACGGGGATAGCACAGATACGCAGTATTTT,CASRYGDSTDTQYF
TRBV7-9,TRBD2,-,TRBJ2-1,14,TGTGCCAGCACCCGACTAGCGACGTACAATGAGCAGTTCTTC,CASTRLATYNEQFF
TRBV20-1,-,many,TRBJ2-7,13,TGCAGTGCTAGTAAGGCCAACACTTACGAGCAGTACTTC,CSASKANTYEQYF
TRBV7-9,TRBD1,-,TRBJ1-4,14,TGTGCCAGCAGACAGGGACAGGGACGGGAAAAACTGTTTTTT,CASRQGQGREKLFF
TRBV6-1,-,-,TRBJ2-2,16,TGTGCCAGCAAAATGAGAGGCGGGACGAACACCGGGGAGCTGTTTTTT,CASKMRGGTNTGELFF
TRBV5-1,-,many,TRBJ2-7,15,TGCGCCAGCAGCCTCGGGGCTTTCAGCTCCTACGAGCAGTACTTC,CASSLGAFSSYEQYF
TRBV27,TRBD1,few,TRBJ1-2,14,TGTGCCAGCAGTTTATCCACGACAGGGACCGGCTACACCTTC,CASSLSTTGTGYTF
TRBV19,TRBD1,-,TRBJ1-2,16,TGTGCCAGTAGTAAAGGGACAGAGGAGGTCTACTATGGCTACACCTTC,CASSKGTEEVYYGYTF
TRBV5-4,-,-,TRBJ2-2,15,TGTGCCAGCAGCTCCAAGCGGACTAACACCGGGGAGCTGTTTTTT,CASSSKRTNTGELFF
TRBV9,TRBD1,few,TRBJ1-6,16,TGTGCCAGCAGCCCTTGGACAGGGTTGGATAATTCACCCCTCCACTTT,CASSPWTGLDNSPLHF
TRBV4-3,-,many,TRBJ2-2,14,TGCGCCAGCAGCCAGATATACAACACCGGGGAGCTGTTTTTT,CASSQIYNTGELFF
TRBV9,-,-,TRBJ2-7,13,TGTGCCAGCAGCGTAGACCCGGCCTACGAGCAGTACTTC,CASSVDPAYEQYF
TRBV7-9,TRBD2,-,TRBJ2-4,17,TGTGCCAGCAGCTTAGGTGGCGGCGGGAGGGCTAAAAACATTCAGTACTTC,CASSLGGGGRAKNIQYF
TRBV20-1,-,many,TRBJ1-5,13,TGCAGTGCATCAGGACCGAGCAATCAGCCCCAGCATTTT,CSASGPSNQPQHF
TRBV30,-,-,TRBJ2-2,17,TGTGCCTGGACTAGGGGGGGGGGAATTGGGGGCACCGGGGAGCTGTTTTTT,CAWTRGGGIGGTGELFF
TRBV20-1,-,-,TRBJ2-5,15,TGCAGTGCTACCCCGAGGACTAGGGGGCAAGAGACCCAGTACTTC,CSATPRTRGQETQYF
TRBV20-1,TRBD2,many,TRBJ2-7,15,TGCAGTGCTCCCCAATTTGGGACTATGACCTACGAGCAGTACTTC,CSAPQFGTMTYEQYF
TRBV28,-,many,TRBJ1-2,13,TGTGCCAGCAGACATAGGACAGTTGATGGCTACACCTTC,CASRHRTVDGYTF
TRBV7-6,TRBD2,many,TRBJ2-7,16,TGTGCCAGCAGGAGGACTAGCGGGGCTAGCTCCTACGAGCAGTACTTC,CASRRTSGASSYEQYF
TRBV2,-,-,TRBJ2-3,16,TGTGCCAGCAGTGAAGTGTCAGGGGTTAGCATGGATACGCAGTATTTT,CASSEVSGVSMDTQYF
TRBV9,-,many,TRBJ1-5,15,TGTGCCAGCAGCGTAGAGGGGGGGTACAATCAGCCCCAGCATTTT,CASSVEGGYNQPQHF
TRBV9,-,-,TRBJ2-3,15,TGTGCCAGCAGCTCCGGGGCAGTAAACACAGATACGCAGTATTTT,CASSSGAVNTDTQYF
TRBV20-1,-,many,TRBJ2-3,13,TGCAGTGCCGCGGACCGCTACACAGATACGCAGTATTTT,CSAADRYTDTQYF
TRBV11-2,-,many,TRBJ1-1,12,TGTGCCAGCAGCCAGGGTTCGTCTGAAGCTTTCTTT,CASSQGSSEAFF
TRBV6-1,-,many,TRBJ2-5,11,TGTGCCAGCAGCCGGCTGGAGACCCAGTACTTC,CASSRLETQYF
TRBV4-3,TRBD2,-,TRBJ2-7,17,TGCGCCAGCAGCCAGGGCCTCCTAGCGGGAGCTCCCCACGAGCAGTACTTC,CASSQGLLAGAPHEQYF
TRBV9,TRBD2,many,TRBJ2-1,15,TGTGCCAGCAGCGTAGGGGACTACCTCTACAATGAGCAGTTCTTC,CASSVGDYLYNEQFF
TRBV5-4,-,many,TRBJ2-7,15,TGTGCCAGCAGCTTGGGGGGCAGGGGATCCTACGAGCAGTACTTC,CASSLGGRGSYEQYF
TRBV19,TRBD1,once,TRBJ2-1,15,TGTGCCAGTAGCCCACTAACAGGGGGCTTGGCTGAGCAGTTCTTC,CASSPLTGGLAEQFF
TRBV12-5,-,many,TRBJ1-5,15,TGTGCTAGTGGTTTGGTTGGGATTAGCAATCAGCCCCAGCATTTT,CASGLVGISNQPQHF
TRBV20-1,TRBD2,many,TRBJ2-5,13,TGCAGTGCAACTAGCGGGAGCTTTGAGACCCAGTACTTC,CSATSGSFETQYF
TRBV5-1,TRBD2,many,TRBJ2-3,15,TGCGCCAGCAGCGATCTAGCGGCTAGCACAGATACGCAGTATTTT,CASSDLAASTDTQYF